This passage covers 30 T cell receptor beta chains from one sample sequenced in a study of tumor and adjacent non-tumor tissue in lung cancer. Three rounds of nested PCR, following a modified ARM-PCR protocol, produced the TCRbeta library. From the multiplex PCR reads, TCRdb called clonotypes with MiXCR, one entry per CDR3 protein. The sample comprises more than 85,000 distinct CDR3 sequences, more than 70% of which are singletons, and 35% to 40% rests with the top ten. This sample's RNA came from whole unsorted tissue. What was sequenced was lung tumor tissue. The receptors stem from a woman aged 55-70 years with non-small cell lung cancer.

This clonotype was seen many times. The CDR3 coding sequence is TGTGCCAGCAGCTACCCCGGGACAGGGGGTAGGGATACGCAGTATTTT. Its translation: CASSYPGTGGRDTQYF. V and J are TRBV7-8 and TRBJ2-3; 11 bases agree with TRBD1. V lost 4 bases and J lost 6; bases outside the gene matches: 9. Germline-derived CDR1 and CDR2 are SGHVS and FQNEAQ. This CDR3 comprises 16 residues.

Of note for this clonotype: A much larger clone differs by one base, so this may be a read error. In nucleotides, the CDR3 is TGTGCCAGCAGCTTGCTAGCGGGGGTTCATTCTAGCACAGATACGGAGTATTTT. Residues: CASSLLAGVHSSTDTEYF. The V gene is TRBV5-6, the J gene TRBJ2-3, with 10 bases lining up with TRBD2. Germline-derived CDR1 and CDR2 are SGHDT and YYEEEE. The CDR3 length is 18 residues.

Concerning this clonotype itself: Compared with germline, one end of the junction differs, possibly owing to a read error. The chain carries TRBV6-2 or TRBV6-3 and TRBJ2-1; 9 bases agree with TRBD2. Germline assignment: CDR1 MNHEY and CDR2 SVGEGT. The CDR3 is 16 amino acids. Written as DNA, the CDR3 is TGTACCAGTAATTACTCGATCCAGCGGGGGGACAATGGGCAGTTCTTC. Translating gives CTSNYSIQRGDNGQFF.

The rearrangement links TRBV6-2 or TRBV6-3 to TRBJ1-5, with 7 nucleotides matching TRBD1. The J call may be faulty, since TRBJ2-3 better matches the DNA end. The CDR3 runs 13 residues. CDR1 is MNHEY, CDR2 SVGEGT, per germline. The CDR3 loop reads CAISGTVNQPQYF. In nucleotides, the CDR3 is TGTGCCATCTCCGGGACAGTCAATCAGCCCCAGTATTTT.

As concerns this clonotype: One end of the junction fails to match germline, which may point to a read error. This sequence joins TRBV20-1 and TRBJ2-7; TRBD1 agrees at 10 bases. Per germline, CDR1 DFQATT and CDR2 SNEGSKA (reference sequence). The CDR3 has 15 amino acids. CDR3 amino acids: CTAPGDRGHSYEQYF. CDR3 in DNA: TGCACTGCCCCAGGCGACAGGGGGCACTCCTACGAACAGTACTTC.

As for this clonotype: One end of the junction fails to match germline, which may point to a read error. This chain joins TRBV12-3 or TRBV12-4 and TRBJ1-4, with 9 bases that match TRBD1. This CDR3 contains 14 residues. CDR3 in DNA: TGTACCAGCAGTTCCTACGGGACAGGGGAAAAACTGTTTTTT. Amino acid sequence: CTSSSYGTGEKLFF.

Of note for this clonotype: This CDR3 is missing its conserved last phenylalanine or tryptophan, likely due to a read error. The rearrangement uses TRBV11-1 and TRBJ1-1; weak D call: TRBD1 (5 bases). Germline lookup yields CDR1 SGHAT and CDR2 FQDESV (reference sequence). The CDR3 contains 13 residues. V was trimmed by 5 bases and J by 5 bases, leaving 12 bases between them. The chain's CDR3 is CASSRDRNTEAFL. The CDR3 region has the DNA TGTGCCAGCAGCAGGGACCGCAATACTGAAGCTTTCTTA.

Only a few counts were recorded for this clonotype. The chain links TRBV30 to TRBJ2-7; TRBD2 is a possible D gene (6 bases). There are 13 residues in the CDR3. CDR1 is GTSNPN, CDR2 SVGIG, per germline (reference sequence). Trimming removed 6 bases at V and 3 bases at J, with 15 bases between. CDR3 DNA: TGTGCCTGCATAGGGACTGGCCGCTACGAGCAGTACTTC. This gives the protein CACIGTGRYEQYF.

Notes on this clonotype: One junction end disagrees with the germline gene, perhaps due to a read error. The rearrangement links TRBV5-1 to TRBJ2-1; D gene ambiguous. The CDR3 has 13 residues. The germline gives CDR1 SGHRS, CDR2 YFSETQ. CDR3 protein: CASSFIFSNEQFF. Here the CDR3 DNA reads TGCGCCAGCAGCTTCATTTTTTCCAATGAGCAGTTTTTC.

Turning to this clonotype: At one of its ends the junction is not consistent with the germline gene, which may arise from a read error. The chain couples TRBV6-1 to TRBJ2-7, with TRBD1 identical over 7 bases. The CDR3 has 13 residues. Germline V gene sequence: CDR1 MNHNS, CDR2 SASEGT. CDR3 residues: CARSERGPYEQYF. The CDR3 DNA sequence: TGTGCCAGAAGTGAAAGGGGGCCCTACGAGCAGTACTTC.

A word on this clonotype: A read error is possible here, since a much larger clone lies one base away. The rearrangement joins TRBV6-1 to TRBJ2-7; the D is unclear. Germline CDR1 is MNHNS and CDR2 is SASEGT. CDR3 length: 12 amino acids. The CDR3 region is CASSDDLSEKYF. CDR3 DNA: TGTGCCAGCAGTGATGATTTATCCGAGAAGTACTTC.

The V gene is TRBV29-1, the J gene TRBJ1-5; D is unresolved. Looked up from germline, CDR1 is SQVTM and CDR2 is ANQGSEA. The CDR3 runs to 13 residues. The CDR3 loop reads CIVVTDLNQPQHF. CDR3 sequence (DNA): TGCATCGTAGTGACGGATTTAAATCAGCCCCAGCATTTT.

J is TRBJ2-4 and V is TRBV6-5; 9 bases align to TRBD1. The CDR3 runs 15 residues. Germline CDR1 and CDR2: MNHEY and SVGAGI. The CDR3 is CTSTSPGQGFYIQYF. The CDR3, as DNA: TGTACTAGTACTTCTCCGGGACAGGGTTTTTACATTCAGTACTTC.

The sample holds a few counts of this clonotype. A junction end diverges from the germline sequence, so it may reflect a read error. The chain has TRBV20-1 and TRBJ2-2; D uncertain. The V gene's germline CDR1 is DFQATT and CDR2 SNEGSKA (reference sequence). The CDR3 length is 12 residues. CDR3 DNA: TGTAGTGCTAAATCGAACACCGGAGAGCTGTTTTTT. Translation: CSAKSNTGELFF.

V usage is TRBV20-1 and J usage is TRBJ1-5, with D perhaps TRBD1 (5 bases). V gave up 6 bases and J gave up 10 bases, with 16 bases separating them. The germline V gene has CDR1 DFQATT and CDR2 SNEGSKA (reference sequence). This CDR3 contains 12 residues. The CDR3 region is CSADGWGQPQHF. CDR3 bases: TGCAGTGCCGACGGGTGGGGCCAACCCCAGCATTTT.

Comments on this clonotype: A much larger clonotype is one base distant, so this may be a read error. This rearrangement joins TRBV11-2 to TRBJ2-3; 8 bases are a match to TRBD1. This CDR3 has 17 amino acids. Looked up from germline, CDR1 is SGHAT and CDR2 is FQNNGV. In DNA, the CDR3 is TGTGCCAGCAGCTTAGCGACCGCAGGTCGGGGGACAGGTACGCAGTATTTT. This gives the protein CASSLATAGRGTGTQYF.

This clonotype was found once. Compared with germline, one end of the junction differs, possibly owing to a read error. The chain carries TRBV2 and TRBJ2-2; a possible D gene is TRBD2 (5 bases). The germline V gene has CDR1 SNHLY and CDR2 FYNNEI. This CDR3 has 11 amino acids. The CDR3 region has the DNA TGTGCCAGCAGACCCCCCGGGGAGCTATTGTTT. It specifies CASRPPGELLF. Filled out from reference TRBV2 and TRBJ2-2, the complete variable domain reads EPEVTQTPSHQVTQMGQEVILRCVPISNHLYFYWYRQILGQKVEFLVSFYNNEISEKSEIFDDQFSVERPDGSNFTLKIRSTKLEDSAMYFCASRPPGELLFGEGSRLTVL.

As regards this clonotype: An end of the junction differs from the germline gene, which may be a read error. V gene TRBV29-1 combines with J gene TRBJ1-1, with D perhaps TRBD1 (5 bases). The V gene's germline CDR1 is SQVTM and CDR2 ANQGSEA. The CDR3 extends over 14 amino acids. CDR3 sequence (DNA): TGCAGCGTTGGTGAGGGGAGATCGTACACTGAAACTTTCTTT. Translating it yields CSVGEGRSYTETFF. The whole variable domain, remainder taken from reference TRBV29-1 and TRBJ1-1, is SAVISQKPSRDICQRGTSLTIQCQVDSQVTMMFWYRQQPGQSLTLIATANQGSEATYESGFVIDKFPISRPNLTFSTLTVSNMSPEDSSIYLCSVGEGRSYTETFFGQGTRLTVV.

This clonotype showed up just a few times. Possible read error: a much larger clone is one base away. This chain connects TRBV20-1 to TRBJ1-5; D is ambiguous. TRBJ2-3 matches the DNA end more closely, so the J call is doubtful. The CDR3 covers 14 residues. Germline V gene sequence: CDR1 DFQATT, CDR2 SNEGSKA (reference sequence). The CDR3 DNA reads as TGCAGTGCTGGTCGACAAGGAAAGAATCAGCCCCAGTATTTT. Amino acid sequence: CSAGRQGKNQPQYF.

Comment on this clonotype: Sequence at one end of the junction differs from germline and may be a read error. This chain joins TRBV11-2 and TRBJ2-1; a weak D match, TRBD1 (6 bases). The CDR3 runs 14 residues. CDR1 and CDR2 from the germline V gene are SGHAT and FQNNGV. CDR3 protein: CASSLETGVLSKFF. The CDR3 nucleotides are TGTGCTAGCAGCTTAGAGACAGGCGTCTTAAGTAAGTTCTTC.

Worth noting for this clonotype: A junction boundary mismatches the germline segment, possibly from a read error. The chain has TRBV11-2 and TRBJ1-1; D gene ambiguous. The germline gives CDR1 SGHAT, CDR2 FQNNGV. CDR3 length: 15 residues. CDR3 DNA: TGTGCCAGCAGCCTAGATGCGTCAACGTACACTGAAGCTTTCTTT. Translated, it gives CASSLDASTYTEAFF.

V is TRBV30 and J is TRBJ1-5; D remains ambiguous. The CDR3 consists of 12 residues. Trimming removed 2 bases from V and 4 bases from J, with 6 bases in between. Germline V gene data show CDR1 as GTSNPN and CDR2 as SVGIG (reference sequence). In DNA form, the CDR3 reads TGTGCCTGGAGTTGTGATAATCAGCCCCAGCATTTT. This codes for CAWSCDNQPQHF. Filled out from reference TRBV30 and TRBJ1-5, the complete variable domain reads SQTIHQWPATLVQPVGSPLSLECTVEGTSNPNLYWYRQAAGRGLQLLFYSVGIGQISSEVPQNLSASRPQDRQFILSSKKLLLSDSGFYLCAWSCDNQPQHFGDGTRLSIL.

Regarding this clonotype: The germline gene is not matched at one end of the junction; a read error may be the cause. The CDR3 region has the DNA TGCGCCAGCAGCCGAAGCATAAGGGGGGATATAGTTACGCAGTACTTT. Amino acid sequence: CASSRSIRGDIVTQYF. V usage is TRBV4-3 and J usage is TRBJ2-3, with D perhaps TRBD1 or TRBD2 (6 bases each). The CDR3 is made up of 16 amino acids. The germline gives CDR1 LGHNA, CDR2 YSLEER.

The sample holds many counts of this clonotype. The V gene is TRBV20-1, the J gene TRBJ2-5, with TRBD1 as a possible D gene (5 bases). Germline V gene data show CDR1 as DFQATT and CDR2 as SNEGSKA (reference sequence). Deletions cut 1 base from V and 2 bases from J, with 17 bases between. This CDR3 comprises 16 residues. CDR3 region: CSARGFTGDIQETQYF. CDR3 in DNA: TGCAGTGCTAGAGGGTTTACAGGAGATATTCAAGAGACCCAGTACTTC.

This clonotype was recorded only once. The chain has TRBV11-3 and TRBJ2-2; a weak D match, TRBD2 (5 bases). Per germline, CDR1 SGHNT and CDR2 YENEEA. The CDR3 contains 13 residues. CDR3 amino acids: CVSSLLGSVELFF. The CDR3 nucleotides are TGTGTCAGTAGCTTACTAGGGTCCGTGGAGCTGTTTTTT.

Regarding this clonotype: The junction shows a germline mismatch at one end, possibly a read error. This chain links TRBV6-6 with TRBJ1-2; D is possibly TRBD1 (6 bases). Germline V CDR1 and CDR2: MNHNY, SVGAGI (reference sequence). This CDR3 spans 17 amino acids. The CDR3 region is CASSYGRGKPTIYGYIF. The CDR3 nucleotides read TGTGCGAGCAGTTACGGCAGGGGAAAACCTACCATATATGGCTACATCTTC.

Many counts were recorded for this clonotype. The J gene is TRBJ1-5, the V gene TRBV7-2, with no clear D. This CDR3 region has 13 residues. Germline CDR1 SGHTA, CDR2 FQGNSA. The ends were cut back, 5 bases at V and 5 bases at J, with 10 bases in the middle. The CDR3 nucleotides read TGTGCCAGCAGCCAAACCTGGGATCAGCCCCAGCATTTT. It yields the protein CASSQTWDQPQHF.

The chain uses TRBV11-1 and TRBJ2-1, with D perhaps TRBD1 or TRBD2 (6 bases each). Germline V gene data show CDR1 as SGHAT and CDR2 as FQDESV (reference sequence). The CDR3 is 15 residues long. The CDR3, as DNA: TGTACTAGCAGCTTATTGGGGGCAGGTTTCAATGAGCAGTTCTTC. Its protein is CTSSLLGAGFNEQFF. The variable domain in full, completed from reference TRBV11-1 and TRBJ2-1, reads EAEVAQSPRYKITEKSQAVAFWCDPISGHATLYWYRQILGQGPELLVQFQDESVVDDSQLPKDRFSAERLKGVDSTLKIQPAELGDSAMYLCTSSLLGAGFNEQFFGPGTRLTVL.

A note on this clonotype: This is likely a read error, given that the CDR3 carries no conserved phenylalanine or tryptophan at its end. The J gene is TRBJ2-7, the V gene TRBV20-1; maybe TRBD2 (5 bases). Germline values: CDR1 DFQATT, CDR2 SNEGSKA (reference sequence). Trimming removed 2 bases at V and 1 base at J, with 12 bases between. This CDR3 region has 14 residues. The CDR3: CSARPTGWSYEQYL. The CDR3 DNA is TGCAGTGCTAGACCTACGGGATGGTCCTACGAGCAGTACTTG.

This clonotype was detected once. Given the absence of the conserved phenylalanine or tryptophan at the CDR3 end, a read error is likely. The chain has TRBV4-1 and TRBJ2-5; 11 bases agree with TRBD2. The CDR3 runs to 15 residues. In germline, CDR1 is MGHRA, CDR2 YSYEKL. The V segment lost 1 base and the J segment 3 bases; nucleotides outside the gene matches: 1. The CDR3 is CASSQVGLAEETQYI. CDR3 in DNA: TGCGCCAGCAGCCAAGTGGGACTAGCGGAAGAGACCCAGTACATA.